A single sample is the source of the 11 T cell receptor beta chains below, sequenced in a study of CD8 T cells in ankylosing spondylitis. TCRdb analysed the 5' RACE reads with MiXCR anew, one entry per CDR3 protein. The sample records about 120,000 distinct CDR3 sequences, roughly an eighth being singletons. Sequences were obtained from blood, either unsorted or a sorted T cell fraction (not recorded which). The receptor set was obtained from a female donor with ankylosing spondylitis or in good health (not recorded which).

This clonotype showed up just a few times. The chain employs TRBV20-1 and TRBJ2-3; TRBD1 matches at 8 bases. The CDR3 runs 14 residues. Trimming removed 5 bases from V and 8 bases from J; junction bases left unmatched: 12. The germline gives CDR1 DFQATT, CDR2 SNEGSKA (reference sequence). As DNA, the CDR3 is TGCAGTGCTCCCGGACAGGGCCCAGGGGGTACGCAGTATTTT. This sequence encodes CSAPGQGPGGTQYF.

This clonotype was recorded once. J is TRBJ2-7 and V is TRBV5-1; a possible D gene is TRBD2 (6 bases). CDR1 is SGHRS, CDR2 YFSETQ, per germline. The CDR3 runs 15 residues. Trimming removed 1 base from V and 0 bases from J, with 11 bases in between. The CDR3 here is CASSLTTGGSYEQYF. Here the CDR3 DNA reads TGCGCCAGCAGCTTGACGACCGGGGGCTCCTACGAGCAGTACTTC.

V usage is TRBV20-1 and J usage is TRBJ1-2, with a weak D call TRBD1 (5 bases). The germline V and J ends were trimmed by 1 base and 3 bases, with 9 bases remaining between them. The CDR3 totals 13 residues. CDR1 DFQATT and CDR2 SNEGSKA come from the germline V gene (reference sequence). The CDR3 loop reads CSARGQGDYGYTF. CDR3 DNA sequence: TGCAGTGCTAGAGGCCAGGGCGACTATGGCTACACCTTC.

This clonotype was seen repeatedly, ten times or more. The chain links TRBV20-1 to TRBJ2-1, with 9 bases lining up with TRBD1. V was clipped by 5 bases and J by 5 bases; unmatched bases: 7. CDR3 length: 14 amino acids. Germline loops: CDR1 DFQATT, CDR2 SNEGSKA (reference sequence). The CDR3, as DNA: TGCAGTGCTCCCGGACAGGGGTGGGACAATGAGCAGTTCTTC. This translates into CSAPGQGWDNEQFF.

The genes are TRBV7-2 and TRBJ2-1; 11 bases are a match to TRBD2. The CDR3 is 14 amino acids. CDR1 and CDR2 from the germline V gene are SGHTA and FQGNSA. V shed 6 bases, J shed 10 bases, and the junction held 8 bases outside the gene matches. The CDR3 nucleotides read TGTGCCAGCAGACAAGGACTAGCGGGCCAGGAGCAGTTCTTC. Its translation is CASRQGLAGQEQFF.

There are many counts of this clonotype. The chain employs TRBV20-1 and TRBJ1-5; no clear D. Germline loops: CDR1 DFQATT, CDR2 SNEGSKA (reference sequence). This CDR3 has 12 residues. Trimming removed 2 bases from V and 3 bases from J, with 5 bases in between. The CDR3 loop is CSARSNNQPQHF. The CDR3 DNA sequence: TGCAGTGCTAGAAGTAACAATCAGCCCCAGCATTTT.

This clonotype has ten or more counts. The CDR3 DNA follows: TGTGCCAGCAGTTTACGCCAGTCTAGCACAGATACGCAGTATTTT. It codes for CASSLRQSSTDTQYF. The rearrangement uses TRBV12-3 or TRBV12-4 and TRBJ2-3; D gene ambiguous. The CDR3 is 15 residues long. V gave up 2 bases and J gave up 0 bases, with 9 bases separating them.

The chain couples TRBV7-9 to TRBJ2-7; no definite D call. The CDR3 extends over 16 amino acids. V lost 1 base, J lost 1 base, and 14 bases lay in between. The germline V gene encodes CDR1 SEHNR and CDR2 FQNEAQ (reference sequence). For the CDR3, the DNA is TGTGCCAGCAGCTTAGTAGGGCAGTCCTCATCCTACGAGCAGTACTTC. Translated, it gives CASSLVGQSSSYEQYF. Together with reference TRBV7-9 and TRBJ2-7, the CDR3 gives the full variable domain: DTGVSQNPRHKITKRGQNVTFRCDPISEHNRLYWYRQTLGQGPEFLTYFQNEAQLEKSRLLSDRFSAERPKGSFSTLEIQRTEQGDSAMYLCASSLVGQSSSYEQYFGPGTRLTVT.

The chain uses TRBV11-3 and TRBJ2-3, with D possibly matching TRBD2 (5 bases). CDR1 is SGHNT, CDR2 YENEEA, per germline. Trimming took off 5 bases at V and 0 bases at J, with 6 bases between the two ends. CDR3 length: 13 residues. CDR3 DNA sequence: TGTGCCAGCAGCCCGGGGAGCACAGATACGCAGTATTTT. It encodes CASSPGSTDTQYF.

This rearrangement joins TRBV15 to TRBJ2-3; a weak D match, TRBD2 (6 bases). The V end was cut by 0 bases, the J end by 2 bases, with 18 bases between. This CDR3 comprises 18 residues. Germline V gene lookup returns CDR1 LNHNV and CDR2 YYDKDF (reference sequence). This CDR3 reads CATSRDDGRRDPTDTQYF. The DNA for the CDR3 is TGTGCCACCAGCAGAGACGATGGACGGCGGGATCCCACAGATACGCAGTATTTT. The full variable domain, rest sourced from reference TRBV15 and TRBJ2-3, is DAMVIQNPRYQVTQFGKPVTLSCSQTLNHNVMYWYQQKSSQAPKLLFHYYDKDFNNEADTPDNFQSRRPNTSFCFLDIRSPGLGDTAMYLCATSRDDGRRDPTDTQYFGPGTRLTVL.

This clonotype has a count of ten or more. The chain uses TRBV2 and TRBJ1-2; possibly TRBD1 for D (5 bases). The CDR3 is 15 amino acids. The germline V and J ends were trimmed by 3 bases and 2 bases, with 13 bases remaining between them. CDR1 is SNHLY, CDR2 FYNNEI, per germline. The CDR3 DNA is TGTGCCAGCAGTGATGATACAGGAAGGAACTATGGCTACACCTTC. Translation: CASSDDTGRNYGYTF.